The rows below give T cell receptor beta chains drawn from one sample of a study of CXCR3-negative and CXCR3-positive naive CD8 T cells. TCRdb reprocessed the 5' RACE reads; each CDR3 protein has one entry and no DNA is given. The data include about 5,200 distinct CDR3 sequences; the top ten clones carry 2.7%. What was sequenced was naive CXCR3- CD8+ T cells from blood. These receptor sequences come from a human donor in good health. Some clones in this sample may be carry-over from other donors' samples. Both conserved end residues are part of each CDR3. Rows may omit the clone size; those that give it use once, few, many or a size class.

V gene,clone size,J gene,CDR3 protein
TRBV5-4,-,TRBJ1-1,CASSLQGYTEAFF
TRBV4-1,medium-sized,TRBJ2-1,CASSPRTSGRGTNEQFF
TRBV27,-,TRBJ2-1,CASSLTGVQFF
TRBV20-1,medium-sized,TRBJ2-7,CSARAGDSYEQYF
TRBV29-1,medium-sized,TRBJ2-3,CSVPTGVGTDTQYF
TRBV25-1,medium-sized,TRBJ2-7,CASSLPGLAAEQYF
TRBV5-1,-,TRBJ2-7,CASSLAPGDRVHEQYF
TRBV12-3/TRBV12-4,-,TRBJ1-2,CASSFTAEEGYTF
TRBV27,-,TRBJ2-7,CASSPRTFYEQYF
TRBV29-1,medium-sized,TRBJ2-7,CSVEGDRLSGAYEQYF
TRBV7-3,medium-sized,TRBJ2-1,CASSPNLAGGSYNEQFF
TRBV20-1,medium-sized,TRBJ2-1,CSARPLGQGAEQFF
TRBV12-3/TRBV12-4,-,TRBJ1-1,CASSFGDTEAFF
TRBV29-1,-,TRBJ2-1,CSVERVGAGNEQFF
TRBV15,-,TRBJ1-1,CATRGTGGTEAFF
TRBV28,medium-sized,TRBJ2-7,CASSLVGGRRSYEQYF
TRBV13,medium-sized,TRBJ2-1,CASRAVGGSYNEQFF
TRBV2,-,TRBJ2-3,CASSEWDPQYF
TRBV10-3,medium-sized,TRBJ2-3,CAISPEFGVEVEAQYF
TRBV13,-,TRBJ1-1,CASSLGTGRTEAFF
TRBV29-1,-,TRBJ1-2,CSVGSPVGGYTF
TRBV27,-,TRBJ2-1,CASRNRMFYNEQFF
TRBV4-3,-,TRBJ2-2,CASSPNRDLRYTGELFF
TRBV29-1,medium-sized,TRBJ1-1,CSSGTGGSLVTEAFF
TRBV14,-,TRBJ2-7,CASSQDTTPRGYEQYF
TRBV7-2,-,TRBJ2-1,CASSYTLQEQFF
TRBV27,-,TRBJ2-2,CASTEVGNTGELFF
TRBV29-1,-,TRBJ2-1,CSAVQALYNEQFF
TRBV11-2,-,TRBJ2-7,CASSSAGGLSSYEQYF
TRBV29-1,-,TRBJ2-1,CSVARSGVTGRSFEQFF
TRBV29-1,-,TRBJ2-5,CSVRTGLTETQYF
TRBV4-3,-,TRBJ2-7,CASSQDIRDREQYF
TRBV15,-,TRBJ1-2,CATSGGDSDGYTF
TRBV12-3/TRBV12-4,-,TRBJ2-1,CASSLTRNSYNEQFF
TRBV7-2,medium-sized,TRBJ1-2,CASSPPSWGGGYTF
TRBV20-1,medium-sized,TRBJ1-2,CSARDIKSTAGYTF
TRBV4-1,-,TRBJ2-7,CASSQDLGLDEQYF
TRBV29-1,medium-sized,TRBJ2-3,CSVARLAGGPADTQYF
TRBV28,-,TRBJ2-1,CASSPGTSANEQFF
TRBV7-2,medium-sized,TRBJ2-4,CASSLSNLAKNIQYF
TRBV29-1,medium-sized,TRBJ2-5,CSVVPSEGPETQYF
TRBV7-9,-,TRBJ2-7,CASSLEAGVVHEQYF
TRBV12-3/TRBV12-4,-,TRBJ2-3,CASSLSGPTTDTQYF
TRBV7-9,medium-sized,TRBJ2-7,CASSLEYRAVSYEQYF
TRBV20-1,medium-sized,TRBJ2-5,CSAPPGLGQETQYF
TRBV29-1,-,TRBJ2-3,CSVDVGMRTDTQYF
TRBV7-9,-,TRBJ2-3,CASSLAITGSTDTQYF
TRBV4-3,medium-sized,TRBJ2-1,CASSQGTSVFYNEQFF
TRBV23-1,-,TRBJ2-3,CASSQSGDRGFRTDTQYF
TRBV29-1,-,TRBJ1-2,CSVGSNRGNYGYTF
TRBV25-1,-,TRBJ1-1,CASTTQGTANTEAFF
TRBV10-3,-,TRBJ2-7,CAISGPGLAGSYEQYF
TRBV7-9,medium-sized,TRBJ2-7,CASSSAGSGYEQYF
TRBV7-7,-,TRBJ2-2,CASSSGTRGHGELFF
TRBV2,-,TRBJ1-6,CASKGDSPLHF